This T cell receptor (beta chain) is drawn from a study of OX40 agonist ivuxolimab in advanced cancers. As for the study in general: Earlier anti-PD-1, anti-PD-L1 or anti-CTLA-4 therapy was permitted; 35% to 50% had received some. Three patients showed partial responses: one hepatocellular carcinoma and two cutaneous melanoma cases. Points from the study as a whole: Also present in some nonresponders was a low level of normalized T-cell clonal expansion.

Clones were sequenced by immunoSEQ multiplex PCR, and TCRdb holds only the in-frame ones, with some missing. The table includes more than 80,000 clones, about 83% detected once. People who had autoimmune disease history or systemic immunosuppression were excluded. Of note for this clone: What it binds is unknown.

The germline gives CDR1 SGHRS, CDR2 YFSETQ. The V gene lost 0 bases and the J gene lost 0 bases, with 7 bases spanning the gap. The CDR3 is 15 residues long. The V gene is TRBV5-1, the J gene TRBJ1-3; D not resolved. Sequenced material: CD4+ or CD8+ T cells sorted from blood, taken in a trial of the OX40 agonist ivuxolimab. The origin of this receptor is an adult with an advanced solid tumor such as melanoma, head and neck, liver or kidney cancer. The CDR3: CASSLGSSSGNTIYF. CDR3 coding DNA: TGCGCCAGCAGCTTGGGGTCCTCCTCTGGAAACACCATATATTTT.